This record covers a single T cell receptor beta chain. Its cognate antigen has yet to be identified. The record has no base qualities; no much larger clone is one base away. In total, approximately 610 healthy bone marrow donors made up the cohort. At the time of sampling, all cohort members were nominally healthy, though unrecorded immune exposures were likely present. The donor was CMV seronegative and belonged to the group of around 400 seronegative cohort members. Every donor gave a peripheral blood sample, and the peripheral blood mononuclear cells from that sample were used for TCR beta sequencing. Genomic DNA was extracted from the blood cell samples with the Qiagen DNeasy Blood Extraction Kit. The library was made by the immunoSEQ multiplex PCR assay. A mixture of 60 forward primers for TCR Vbeta segments and 13 reverse primers for TCR Jbeta segments was used in the multiplex PCR. The CDR3 region of rearranged TCR beta genes was amplified from genomic DNA with a multiplex PCR assay. The Illumina HiSeq System was used to sequence the amplified TCR beta libraries as 87-base-pair reads. On the study's bioinformatics: A later analysis counted about 80 million unique TCR beta chains across the approximately 700 repertoires, and around 12 million of these chains were shared by at least two donors. Raw reads were error-corrected and collapsed into unique sequences by a nearest-neighbor algorithm in which closely related sequences were merged to remove PCR and sequencing errors. To assign V, D and J gene segments, CDR3 sequences were aligned to IMGT reference sequences. For a sequence to be retained, at least a six-nucleotide match to both a V gene segment and a J gene segment was required. A rearrangement counted as productive if the CDR3 had no stop codons and remained in frame with V and J, and every other rearrangement counted as non-productive. Following IMGT convention, CDR3 was defined as the stretch from the second conserved V-encoded cysteine to the conserved J-encoded phenylalanine. Sequences without an unambiguous match to a single V gene segment were excluded from the earlier analysis of about 600 of the donors. In an earlier analysis of 587 of the donors, a V segment was called functional when productive rearrangements were above 56.7%, and segregating when the standard deviation between donors exceeded 5%. To diagnose cytomegalovirus status from the catalog of TCR beta chain sequences, a statistical classification framework was built. A later analysis assigned V and J genes by comparing TCR nucleotide sequences with IMGT/GENE-DB human TR gene sequences. The TCRdist pipeline was used in a later analysis to assign CDR3 sequences and most-parsimonious VDJ recombination scenarios. In a later analysis, each TCR beta chain was defined by its CDR3 amino acid sequence together with its V-gene family, and reads lacking a unique V-gene family were excluded. In a later analysis, 450 to 600 highly shared, low-generation-probability nucleotide sequences were removed to address suspected cross-contamination and a sequencing artifact. In a later analysis, a clonal expansion index was calculated for each public chain from normalized within-repertoire ranks of inferred template counts. Generation probabilities in a later analysis came from a VDJ recombination model fitted to out-of-frame rearrangements, and those results were checked against IGoR. In a later analysis, hypergeometric tests were used to score TCR-TCR, TCR-HLA and TCR-CMV co-occurrence, with a repertoire-size bias correction applied to TCR pairs. False discovery rates were estimated in a later analysis by permuting HLA or CMV assignments 20 times. In a later analysis, co-occurring TCRs were grouped using DBSCAN, with TCRdist sequence similarity added in when clustering inside HLA-allele-positive subsets. Repertoires with fewer than 30,000 or more than 120,000 public chains were left out of co-occurrence clustering, as were about five repertoires with anomalous nucleotide sharing. TCRdb obtained this table from immuneACCESS and retained in-frame rearrangements with V and J assigned. These tables miss some clones; where compared with another copy, unresolved V genes account for less than half of the shortfall, and the remainder is unexplained. V and J calls and clone size are given by that table; D and trimming were obtained from the DNA. This sample has 80,000 to 100,000 clones in its table, and more than 60% of those were observed once. The top ten hold about 2.5% of the sample.

The data are from a study of cytomegalovirus exposure and HLA in healthy donors (TCRdb year 2017). A note on the overall study: An earlier analysis of some 550 of the donors reported approximately 290 Gb of sequence data and some 120 million unique TCR beta sequences from some 180 million T cells. To study patterns of TCR occurrence, a later analysis re-analyzed previously published TCR beta repertoires from 700 or so donors and added high-resolution HLA genotyping. Every repertoire in the discovery cohort had been generated on one and the same sequencing platform. Genome-wide SNP genotypes for about 65% of the roughly 670 donors were used in a later genetic analysis, which treated that subset as a discovery cohort. An earlier analysis of 587 of the donors applied high-throughput TCR beta sequencing to assess whether each TCR beta V gene segment acted as functional or pseudogenic. Alongside the repertoire data, information on donor age, sex, ethnicity and CMV serostatus was compiled. Around 330 gigabases of sequencing data and 91 million or so unique TCR sequences made up an early release that covered about 640 HLA-typed donors. The study aimed to test whether signatures of past pathogen exposure could be identified by cataloging public T cell receptors. Among around 400 genotyped donors of the cohort, an average of around 250,000 unique TCR beta nucleotide sequences was sequenced per donor, of which about 19% were non-productive. Because of strong linkage in the cohort, roughly five DR-DQ haplotypes were treated as single units for association and clustering. High-throughput TCR immunosequencing, statistical association of individual TCRs with disease status, and machine learning were combined to predict cytomegalovirus infection status. Besides the first cohort of approximately 670 subjects, a separate validation cohort made up of 120 or so different subjects was used. The study used immunosequencing to profile the T cell repertoires of approximately 650 subjects and linked those repertoires to cytomegalovirus serostatus. The genetic ancestry cluster associated with self-reported Caucasian donors included 81% of the approximately 430 genotyped donors. The later analysis used no new phenotypic data to find candidate immune exposures, relying instead on TCR beta sequences and their occurrence across donors. Typing coverage differed by locus: A, B, C, DRB1 and DQB1 were typed in about 629-640 donors, DQA1 in about 510, DPA1 in 600 to 610, and DPB1 in just under 480. Both class I and class II loci were covered by HLA typing, at four-digit resolution.

Results the study describes overall, beyond this receptor: While some public TCRs were present in many individuals, most TCR sequences turned up only very rarely across donors. According to a later analysis, most CMV-associated TCR beta chains appeared to be HLA-restricted, and the HLA associations seemed to be driven largely by CMV exposure. The earlier analysis of nearly 600 of the donors excluded roughly 16 rarely observed V segments, including chromosome 9 orphons, because counts were too low. In a later genetic analysis, a missense DCLRE1C variant was associated with V-gene and J-gene trimming of TCR beta chains, and the association was replicated in an independent cohort. According to a later genetic analysis, donors in an Asian-associated ancestry cluster had fewer N-insertions in productive TCRs than the approximately 630-donor mean. In an earlier analysis of under 600 of the donors, most TCR beta V segments were observed in productive rearrangements about 90% or about 30% of the time, broadly matching IMGT annotations. A later analysis found that HLA-associated TCR beta chains were more clonally expanded and had lower generation probabilities than equally common non-associated chains. In a later analysis, 15,000 to 20,000 TCR beta sequences were associated with specific HLA alleles at a false discovery rate of 0.05. A further reported finding was that TCR beta sequences accurately predicted the HLA-A and HLA-B alleles for most subjects in the first cohort. A later analysis reported that several top co-occurrence clusters appeared linked to parvovirus B19, influenza, CMV and Epstein-Barr virus. A later analysis found that TCR association rates varied across HLA loci, with DRB1 alleles showing the most associated TCRs and HLA-C alleles the fewest. The classifier was reported to diagnose cytomegalovirus status with high specificity and sensitivity in both the original and validation cohorts. Presence/absence analyses assumed roughly uniform sequencing depth across donors, an assumption that may not hold. The authors suggested that the approach could potentially be extended to other disease states and immunological phenotypes. In vitro tests confirmed that a few of the cytomegalovirus-associated TCR beta chains recognize cytomegalovirus antigens. In this cohort, only TCR beta chains were sequenced, and detectable features were limited by the absence of alpha or paired-chain data. Strong co-occurrence of HLA alleles, especially DR and DQ, made assigning TCR associations to individual alleles difficult. The study listed 150 to 200 TCR beta chains as associated with cytomegalovirus. A cluster of highly shared sequence variants was judged likely to be a technical artifact of the sequencing pipeline. Because some donors lacked HLA typing at each locus, the association tests relied only on the typed subset. Correlated functional status among segregating V segments might be attributable to linkage disequilibrium, but an unknown experimental factor could not be ruled out. For the cohort, immune exposure information was limited to CMV serostatus.

The source is a man over 45 in good health and CMV-seronegative. Sequencing input: PBMCs.

The CDR3 region has the sequence CASSPLTGNPSQPQHF. The nucleotide sequence reads as follows: TGTGCCAGTAGTCCATTAACAGGGAACCCATCTCAGCCCCAGCATTTT. The rearrangement combines TRBV19 with TRBJ1-5, and TRBD1 may be the D gene, going by 6 matching bases. CDR1 and CDR2, looked up from the germline V gene (reference sequence), are LNHDA and SQIVND. A distance of 20 bases separates the germline ends of V and J, which lose 5 bases and 6 bases respectively. The cysteine opens and the phenylalanine closes a CDR3 of 16 amino acids. The read is trimmed to its CDR3 DNA, 48 bases read in frame from base 1.